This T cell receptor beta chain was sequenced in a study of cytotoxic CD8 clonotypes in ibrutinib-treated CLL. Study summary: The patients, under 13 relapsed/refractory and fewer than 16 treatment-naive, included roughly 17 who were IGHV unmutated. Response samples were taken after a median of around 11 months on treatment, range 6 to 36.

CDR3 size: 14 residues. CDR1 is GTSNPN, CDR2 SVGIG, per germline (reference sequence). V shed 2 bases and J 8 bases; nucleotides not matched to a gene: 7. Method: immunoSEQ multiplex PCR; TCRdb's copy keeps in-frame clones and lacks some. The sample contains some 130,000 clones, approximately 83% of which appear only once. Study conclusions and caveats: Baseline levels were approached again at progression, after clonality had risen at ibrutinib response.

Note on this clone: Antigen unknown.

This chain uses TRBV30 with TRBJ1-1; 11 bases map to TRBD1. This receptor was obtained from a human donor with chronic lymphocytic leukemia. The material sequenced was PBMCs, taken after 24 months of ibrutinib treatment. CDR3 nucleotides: TGTGCCTGGAGTAAGGACAGGGGGCAAGGGGAAGCTTTCTTT. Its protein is CAWSKDRGQGEAFF.